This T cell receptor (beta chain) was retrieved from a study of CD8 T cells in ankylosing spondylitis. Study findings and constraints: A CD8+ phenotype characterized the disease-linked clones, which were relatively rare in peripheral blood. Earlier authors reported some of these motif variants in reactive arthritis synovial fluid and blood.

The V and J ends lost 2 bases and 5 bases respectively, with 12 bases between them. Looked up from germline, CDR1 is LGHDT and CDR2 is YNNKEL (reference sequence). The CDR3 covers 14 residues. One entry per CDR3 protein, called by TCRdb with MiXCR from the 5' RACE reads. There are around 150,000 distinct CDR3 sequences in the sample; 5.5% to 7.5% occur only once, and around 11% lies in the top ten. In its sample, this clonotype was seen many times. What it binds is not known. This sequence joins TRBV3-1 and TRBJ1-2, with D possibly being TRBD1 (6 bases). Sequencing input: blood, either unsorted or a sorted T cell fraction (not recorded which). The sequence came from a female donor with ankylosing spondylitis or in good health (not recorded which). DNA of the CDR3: TGTGCCAGCAGCCAAATGACAGGAGCTTATGGCTACACCTTC. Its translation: CASSQMTGAYGYTF.